These 22 T cell receptor beta chains came from one sample sequenced in a study of cytomegalovirus exposure and HLA in healthy donors. It was with 60 Vbeta and 13 Jbeta primers that the PCR ran. Repertoires were generated with immunoSEQ multiplex PCR, while TCRdb's copy carries only in-frame clones and drops some. The table records around 160,000 clones, approximately 82% of them present only once. Specimen: PBMCs. The receptors derive from a male donor in good health and CMV-seronegative.

The chain recombines TRBV19 with TRBJ2-5, with D perhaps TRBD2 (6 bases). V gave up 4 bases and J gave up 3 bases, with 9 bases separating them. The CDR3 spans 13 residues. Germline CDR1 reads LNHDA; CDR2 reads SQIVND (reference sequence). CDR3 region: CASSRDLKETQYF. The CDR3 region has the DNA TGTGCCAGTAGTAGGGACTTAAAAGAGACCCAGTACTTC.

The V call is TRBV19, the J call TRBJ2-7; the match to TRBD1 covers 9 bases. The V and J ends lost 5 bases and 4 bases, in that order; junction bases with no gene match: 6. This CDR3 has 14 amino acids. Germline CDR1 LNHDA, CDR2 SQIVND (reference sequence). The chain's CDR3 is CASSGQGIGYEQYF. CDR3 coding DNA: TGTGCCAGTAGTGGACAGGGGATAGGTTACGAGCAGTACTTC.

V and J are TRBV5-4 and TRBJ1-1; 9 nucleotides agree with TRBD1. The germline V gene encodes CDR1 SGHNT and CDR2 YYREEE (reference sequence). J was trimmed by 5 bases and V by 4 bases; bases with no gene match: 6. CDR3 length equals 14 residues. CDR3 amino acids: CASSHDRGGTEAFF. Written as DNA, the CDR3 is TGTGCCAGCAGCCATGACAGGGGGGGGACTGAAGCTTTCTTT.

This clone showed up just a few times. The chain has TRBV7-9 and TRBJ1-4; the D is unclear. V lost 5 bases to trimming and J lost 5 bases, with 12 bases between them. CDR1 and CDR2 (germline): SEHNR, FQNEAQ (reference sequence). This CDR3 has 14 amino acids. This chain's CDR3 is CASSRSTENEKLFF. CDR3 coding DNA: TGTGCCAGCAGCCGCTCGACGGAGAATGAAAAACTGTTTTTT.

The CDR3 reads CASRLGLAGEETQYF. CDR3 nucleotide sequence: TGTGCCAGCAGACTCGGACTAGCGGGGGAAGAGACCCAGTACTTC. The rearrangement links TRBV7-2 to TRBJ2-5; TRBD2 agrees at 13 bases. Trimming at V came to 6 bases and at J to 3 bases, leaving 4 bases not matched to a gene. CDR1 is SGHTA, CDR2 FQGNSA, per germline. The CDR3 extends over 15 amino acids.

V usage is TRBV5-1 and J usage is TRBJ2-7; TRBD1 agrees at 7 bases. Trimming at V came to 1 base and at J to 10 bases, leaving 14 bases not matched to a gene. The V gene's germline CDR1 is SGHRS and CDR2 YFSETQ. The CDR3 sequence is 15 residues long. Written as DNA, the CDR3 is TGCGCCAGCAGCTTGTCAGGGGGAACGGACACGTTCCAGTACTTC. Translating it yields CASSLSGGTDTFQYF.

This clone was seen only a few times. The rearrangement joins TRBV4-1 to TRBJ1-1; tentatively, D is TRBD1 (5 bases). Germline CDR1 is MGHRA and CDR2 is YSYEKL. This CDR3 contains 14 residues. Deletions cut 3 bases from V and 1 base from J, with 9 bases between. The CDR3 DNA reads TGCGCCAGCAGCCACCCGGGGGAGAACACTGAAGCTTTCTTT. As protein: CASSHPGENTEAFF.

This chain links TRBV5-4 with TRBJ2-2; D remains ambiguous. Germline V CDR1 and CDR2: SGHNT, YYREEE (reference sequence). CDR3 length equals 15 residues. The V and J ends lost 4 bases and 6 bases respectively, with 16 bases between them. CDR3 residues: CASSLVGPGAGELFF. CDR3 DNA: TGTGCCAGCAGCCTGGTCGGCCCCGGAGCCGGGGAGCTGTTTTTT.

This sequence joins TRBV5-6 and TRBJ2-7; 11 positions agree with TRBD2. Per the germline V gene, CDR1 is SGHDT and CDR2 is YYEEEE. The V gene end was trimmed by 3 bases and the J gene end by 3 bases; junction bases not matched to a gene: 5. The CDR3 runs 15 residues. The CDR3 loop reads CASSSLAGGNYEQYF. The CDR3, as DNA: TGTGCCAGCAGCTCCTTAGCGGGAGGGAACTACGAGCAGTACTTC.

This clone was seen a few times. DNA of the CDR3: TGCGCCAGCAGCCGGATACAGGGGGCCGCCTCTGGGGCCAACGTCCTGACTTTC. Translated, it gives CASSRIQGAASGANVLTF. The gene calls are TRBV4-3 and TRBJ2-6, with TRBD1 matching over 9 bases. The length of the CDR3 is 18 residues. V was clipped by 4 bases and J by 0 bases; unmatched bases: 7. Looked up from germline, CDR1 is LGHNA and CDR2 is YSLEER.

The chain combines TRBV29-1 with TRBJ2-5, with a tentative D call TRBD1 (6 bases). V dropped 2 bases and J dropped 5 bases, with 12 bases sitting between them. The CDR3 has 13 residues. The V gene's germline CDR1 is SQVTM and CDR2 ANQGSEA. CDR3 DNA sequence: TGCAGCGTTGAACCCCCAGGGGTGGAGACCCAGTACTTC. It encodes CSVEPPGVETQYF.

The chain recombines TRBV7-6 with TRBJ2-2; TRBD2 agrees at 12 bases. Looked up from germline, CDR1 is SGHVS and CDR2 is FNYEAQ. Trimming took 1 base from V and 4 from J; bases not matched to a gene: 1. This CDR3 contains 16 residues. The CDR3 DNA is TGTGCCAGCAGCTTAGGGACTAGCGGGGTCACCGGGGAGCTGTTTTTT. Residues: CASSLGTSGVTGELFF.

The genes are TRBV4-1 and TRBJ2-7; possibly TRBD2 for D (6 bases). V shed 4 bases and J shed 3 bases, with 16 bases lying between them. The CDR3 spans 15 residues. Germline V gene lookup returns CDR1 MGHRA and CDR2 YSYEKL. The CDR3 is CASSPIGTAHYEQYF. Here the CDR3 DNA reads TGCGCCAGCAGCCCAATAGGGACTGCCCACTACGAGCAGTACTTC.

The chain recombines TRBV18 with TRBJ2-5; D is uncertain. This CDR3 region has 13 residues. Germline V gives CDR1 KGHSH, CDR2 LQKENI. The V gene lost 6 bases and the J gene lost 1 base, with 9 bases spanning the gap. CDR3 amino acids: CASSPDIQETQYF. CDR3 nucleotides: TGTGCCAGCTCGCCTGACATCCAAGAGACCCAGTACTTC.

This chain links TRBV4-3 with TRBJ1-2, with a possible D match to TRBD1 (6 bases). Germline V gives CDR1 LGHNA, CDR2 YSLEER. The V gene lost 3 bases and the J gene lost 6 bases, with 8 bases spanning the gap. This CDR3 has 12 residues. The CDR3 loop reads CASSHTGNGYTF. The CDR3 region has the DNA TGCGCCAGCAGCCACACAGGGAATGGCTACACCTTC.

The genes are TRBV20-1 and TRBJ2-1; a possible D gene is TRBD2 (5 bases). Per the germline V gene, CDR1 is DFQATT and CDR2 is SNEGSKA (reference sequence). The CDR3 totals 11 residues. V lost 4 bases to trimming and J lost 9 bases, with 10 bases between them. CDR3 sequence (DNA): TGCAGTGCTAAACATCGGGGTGAGCAGTTCTTC. It encodes CSAKHRGEQFF.

The V gene is TRBV29-1, the J gene TRBJ2-5; 9 bases are a match to TRBD2. Germline loops: CDR1 SQVTM, CDR2 ANQGSEA. The V segment lost 5 bases and the J segment 5 bases; nucleotides outside the gene matches: 9. The length of the CDR3 is 14 residues. In DNA form, the CDR3 reads TGCAGCGTTATGGGCGGGAGGGGGACGGAGACCCAGTACTTC. This gives the protein CSVMGGRGTETQYF.

This CDR3 reads CASSPSRADEQYF. CDR3 sequence (DNA): TGTGCCAGCTCACCGTCCAGGGCGGACGAGCAGTACTTC. V usage is TRBV18 and J usage is TRBJ2-7; D perhaps matches TRBD1 (5 bases). The CDR3 totals 13 residues. Germline V gene lookup returns CDR1 KGHSH and CDR2 LQKENI. V lost 3 bases and J lost 5, with 11 bases in between.

V is TRBV9 and J is TRBJ2-3; tentatively, D is TRBD2 (5 bases). Germline CDR1 is SGDLS and CDR2 is YYNGEE. V dropped 0 bases and J dropped 0 bases, with 11 bases sitting between them. The CDR3 has 16 residues. CDR3 nucleotides: TGTGCCAGCAGCGTAGTTCAGCGGATGAGCACAGATACGCAGTATTTT. Its protein is CASSVVQRMSTDTQYF.

This clone has a handful of counts. J is TRBJ2-3 and V is TRBV27; tentatively, D is TRBD1 (5 bases). The CDR3 spans 14 residues. Trimming took off 5 bases at V and 2 bases at J, with 11 bases between the two ends. The germline gives CDR1 MNHEY, CDR2 SMNVEV (reference sequence). In DNA, the CDR3 is TGTGCCAGCAGTCTTCAGGGTAACACAGATACGCAGTATTTT. Its translation is CASSLQGNTDTQYF.

In its sample, this clone was seen a few times. This rearrangement joins TRBV7-8 to TRBJ1-5; 8 positions agree with TRBD1. With 1 base clipped from V and 7 bases from J, the junction kept 9 bases outside the gene matches. Germline-derived CDR1 and CDR2 are SGHVS and FQNEAQ. The CDR3 sequence is 16 residues long. The CDR3 DNA sequence: TGTGCCAGCAGCTTAGGATCAGGGGGCGCCCAGCAGCCCCAGCATTTT. Protein: CASSLGSGGAQQPQHF.

Concerning this clone itself: This sample also contains other DNA sequences that code for the same CDR3. V and J are TRBV18 and TRBJ2-3, with 8 bases matching TRBD1. The CDR3 spans 15 residues. CDR1 and CDR2 (germline): KGHSH, LQKENI. The V segment lost 0 bases and the J segment 1 base; nucleotides outside the gene matches: 0. The CDR3 spells CASSPPGQGTDTQYF. CDR3 DNA: TGTGCCAGCTCACCACCGGGACAGGGCACAGATACGCAGTATTTT.